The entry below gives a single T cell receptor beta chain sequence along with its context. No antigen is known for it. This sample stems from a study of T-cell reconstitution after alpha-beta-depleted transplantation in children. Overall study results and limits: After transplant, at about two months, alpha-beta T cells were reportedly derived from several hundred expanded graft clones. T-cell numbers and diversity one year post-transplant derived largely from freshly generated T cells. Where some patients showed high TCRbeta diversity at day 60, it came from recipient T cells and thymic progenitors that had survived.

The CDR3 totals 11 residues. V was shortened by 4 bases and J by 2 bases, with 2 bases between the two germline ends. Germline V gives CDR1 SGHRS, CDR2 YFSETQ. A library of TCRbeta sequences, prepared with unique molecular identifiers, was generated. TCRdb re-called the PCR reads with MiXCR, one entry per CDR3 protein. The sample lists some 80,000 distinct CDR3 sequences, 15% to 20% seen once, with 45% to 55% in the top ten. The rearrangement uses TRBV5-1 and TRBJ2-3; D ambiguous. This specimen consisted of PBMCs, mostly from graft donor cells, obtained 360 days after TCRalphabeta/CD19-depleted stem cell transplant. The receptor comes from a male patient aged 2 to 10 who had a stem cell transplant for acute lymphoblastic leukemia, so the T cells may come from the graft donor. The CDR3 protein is CASSNTDTQYF. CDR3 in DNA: TGCGCCAGCAGCAACACAGATACGCAGTATTTT. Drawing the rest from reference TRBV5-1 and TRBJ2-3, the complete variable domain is KAGVTQTPRYLIKTRGQQVTLSCSPISGHRSVSWYQQTPGQGLQFLFEYFSETQRNKGNFPGRFSGRQFSNSRSEMNVSTLELGDSALYLCASSNTDTQYFGPGTRLTVL.